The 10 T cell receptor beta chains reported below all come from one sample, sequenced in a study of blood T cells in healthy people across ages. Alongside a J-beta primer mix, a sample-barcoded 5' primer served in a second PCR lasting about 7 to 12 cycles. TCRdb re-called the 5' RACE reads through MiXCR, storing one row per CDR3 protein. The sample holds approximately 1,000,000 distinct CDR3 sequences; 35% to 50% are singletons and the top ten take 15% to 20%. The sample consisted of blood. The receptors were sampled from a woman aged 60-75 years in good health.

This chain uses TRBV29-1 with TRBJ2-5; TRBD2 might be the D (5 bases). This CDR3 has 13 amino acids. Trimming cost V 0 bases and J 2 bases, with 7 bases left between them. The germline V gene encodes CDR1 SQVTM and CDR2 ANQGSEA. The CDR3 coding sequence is TGCAGCGTTGAAGACGGGATACAAGAGACCCAGTACTTC. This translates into CSVEDGIQETQYF.

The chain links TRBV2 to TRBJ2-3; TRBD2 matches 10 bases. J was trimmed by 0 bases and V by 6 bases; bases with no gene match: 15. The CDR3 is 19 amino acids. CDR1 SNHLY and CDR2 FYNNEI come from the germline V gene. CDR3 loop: CASRPGLARPSSSTDTQYF. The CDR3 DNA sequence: TGTGCCAGCAGACCGGGACTAGCGCGACCTAGCAGTAGCACAGATACGCAGTATTTT.

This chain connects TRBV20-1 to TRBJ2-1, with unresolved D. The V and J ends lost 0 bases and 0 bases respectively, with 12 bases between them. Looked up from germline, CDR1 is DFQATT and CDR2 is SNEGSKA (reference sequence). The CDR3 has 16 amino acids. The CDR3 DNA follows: TGCAGTGCTAGAGAGTTCGGGTATAGCTCCTACAATGAGCAGTTCTTC. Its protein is CSAREFGYSSYNEQFF.

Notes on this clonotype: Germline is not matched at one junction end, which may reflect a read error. CDR3 protein: CASGLGGKINNEQFF. CDR3 DNA sequence: TGCGCCAGCGGCTTGGGGGGTAAAATCAACAATGAGCAGTTCTTC. The V and J genes are TRBV5-1 and TRBJ2-1; possible D gene TRBD2, 6 bases. The CDR3 sequence is 15 residues long. Germline values: CDR1 SGHRS, CDR2 YFSETQ.

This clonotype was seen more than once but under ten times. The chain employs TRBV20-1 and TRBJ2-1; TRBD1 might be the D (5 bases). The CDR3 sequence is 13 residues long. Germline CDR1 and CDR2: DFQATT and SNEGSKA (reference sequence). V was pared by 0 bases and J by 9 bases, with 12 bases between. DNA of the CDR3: TGCAGTGCTAGAGATCTTGGGGCCGGTGAGCAGTTCTTC. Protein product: CSARDLGAGEQFF.

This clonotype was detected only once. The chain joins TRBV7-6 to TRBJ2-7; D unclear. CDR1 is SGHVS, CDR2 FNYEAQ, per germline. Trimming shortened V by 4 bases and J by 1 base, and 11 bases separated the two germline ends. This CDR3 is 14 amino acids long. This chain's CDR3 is CASSWSRRSYEQYF. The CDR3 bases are TGTGCCAGCAGCTGGTCTAGGAGATCCTACGAGCAGTACTTC.

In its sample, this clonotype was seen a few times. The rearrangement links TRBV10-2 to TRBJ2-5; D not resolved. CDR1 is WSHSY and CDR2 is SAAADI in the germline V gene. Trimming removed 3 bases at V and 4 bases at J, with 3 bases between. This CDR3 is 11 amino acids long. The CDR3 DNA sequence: TGCGCCAGCAGTGACATAGAGACCCAGTACTTC. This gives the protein CASSDIETQYF.

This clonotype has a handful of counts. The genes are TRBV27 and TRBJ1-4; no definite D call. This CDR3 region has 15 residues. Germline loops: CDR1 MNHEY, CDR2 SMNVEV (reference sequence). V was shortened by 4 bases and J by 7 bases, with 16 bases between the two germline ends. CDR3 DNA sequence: TGTGCCAGCAGTTGGGGAGGGCGCGTTGGTGAAAAACTGTTTTTT. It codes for CASSWGGRVGEKLFF.

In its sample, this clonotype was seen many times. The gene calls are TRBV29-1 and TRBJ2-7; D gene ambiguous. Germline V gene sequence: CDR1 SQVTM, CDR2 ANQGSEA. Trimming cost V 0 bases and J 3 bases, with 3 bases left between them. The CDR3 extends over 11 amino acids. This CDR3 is CSVEDSYEQYF. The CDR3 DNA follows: TGCAGCGTTGAAGACAGCTACGAGCAGTACTTC.

CDR3 sequence reads: CASSPTSPLHYEQYF. The CDR3 bases are TGTGCCAGCAGCCCAACCAGCCCCCTACACTACGAGCAGTACTTC. The gene calls are TRBV7-8 and TRBJ2-7; D remains unclear. The germline CDR1 and CDR2 sequences are SGHVS and FQNEAQ. V shed 5 bases and J shed 3 bases, with 17 bases lying between them. This CDR3 is built from 15 residues.